This T cell receptor beta chain was sequenced in a study of blood T cell repertoires in COVID-19 (TCRdb year 2020). As for the study more broadly: The collaborator samples originated in the United States, Italy and Spain and spanned the acute and convalescent phases of COVID-19. Subjects who had been exposed to COVID-19, were actively infected with it, or had recovered from it provided the deeply sampled blood TCRbeta repertoires that made up the dataset. The repertoires were made available in a free public database intended to serve as a resource for research on the immune response to SARS-CoV-2. A de-identified subject ID, COVID-19 status, age in years and sex were almost always included in the sample metadata. Where available, HLA class I and class II types were obtained from metadata supplied by the sample provider rather than from assay-based typing. The samples were drawn from the first 160 participants of the ongoing ImmuneRACE study and from some 1,300 subjects provided by 6 global collaborators. The material from the prospective study consisted of cDNA or gDNA derived from T cells, B-cell-depleted T cells, or PBMCs.

On the study overall, not on this receptor specifically: How much clinical and demographic metadata was included differed by source and by participant, and the metadata was provided uncurated.

TCRbeta CDR3 regions were amplified from genomic DNA using the immunoSEQ Assay, a bias-controlled multiplex PCR. As for the original processing: The number of nucleated cells in each sample was estimated from the amplification of reference gene primers within the assay. Sequence reads were collapsed and filtered to measure the absolute abundance of every unique TCRbeta CDR3 rearrangement. For each sample, productive Simpson clonality was calculated as the square root of Simpson's diversity index over productive rearrangements. TCRdb holds this immuneACCESS table with in-frame rearrangements only. Some clones are missing; in checked studies, unresolved V genes explain under half, and the rest has no known cause. Clone size and V and J calls were adopted from that table, with D and trimming inferred from the DNA. Recorded for this sample are tens of thousands of clones; 80% to 90% of them occurred a single time. The ten most abundant clones make up over 1% of the sample.

Comment on this clone: This clone's antigen is unknown. Nothing much larger sits one base from this clone, and base qualities are not available.

The collaborating institutions used their own protocols to collect whole blood in K2EDTA tubes. For TCRbeta analysis, collaborator samples were shipped as frozen whole blood, as isolated PBMCs, or as DNA extracted from either sample type. The germline V gene provides CDR1 MNHEY and CDR2 SVGAGI. There are 14 amino acids in the CDR3, from cysteine to phenylalanine inclusive. The sequence is cut down to CDR3 DNA, 42 bases in frame from base 1. V and J lose 2 bases and 4 bases, and a span of 11 bases separates them. Here the chain combines TRBV6-5 and TRBJ2-5; TRBD2 might be the D gene, on 6 matching bases. What was sequenced was peripheral blood. The receptor was isolated from a man aged 55 to 70 with acute or convalescent COVID-19. The DNA sequence follows: TGTGCCAGCAGTTACATGCAGGGAGGAGAGACCCAGTACTTC. Its protein product is CASSYMQGGETQYF.